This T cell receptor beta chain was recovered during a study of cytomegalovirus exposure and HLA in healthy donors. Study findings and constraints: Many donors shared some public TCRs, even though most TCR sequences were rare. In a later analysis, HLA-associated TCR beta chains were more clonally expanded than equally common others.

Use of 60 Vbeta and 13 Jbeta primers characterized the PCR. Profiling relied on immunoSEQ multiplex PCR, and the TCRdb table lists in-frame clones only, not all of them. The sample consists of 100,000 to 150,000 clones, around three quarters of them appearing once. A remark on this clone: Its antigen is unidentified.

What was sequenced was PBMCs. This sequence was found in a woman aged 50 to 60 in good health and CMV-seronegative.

CDR3 DNA: TGTGCCAGCAGCTTAGTTCCGGGGAGTAGGGGCTACACCTTC. This encodes CASSLVPGSRGYTF. This chain joins TRBV7-8 and TRBJ1-2; unclear D gene. V gave up 1 base and J gave up 8 bases, with 14 bases separating them. This CDR3 contains 14 residues. Germline CDR1 reads SGHVS; CDR2 reads FQNEAQ.